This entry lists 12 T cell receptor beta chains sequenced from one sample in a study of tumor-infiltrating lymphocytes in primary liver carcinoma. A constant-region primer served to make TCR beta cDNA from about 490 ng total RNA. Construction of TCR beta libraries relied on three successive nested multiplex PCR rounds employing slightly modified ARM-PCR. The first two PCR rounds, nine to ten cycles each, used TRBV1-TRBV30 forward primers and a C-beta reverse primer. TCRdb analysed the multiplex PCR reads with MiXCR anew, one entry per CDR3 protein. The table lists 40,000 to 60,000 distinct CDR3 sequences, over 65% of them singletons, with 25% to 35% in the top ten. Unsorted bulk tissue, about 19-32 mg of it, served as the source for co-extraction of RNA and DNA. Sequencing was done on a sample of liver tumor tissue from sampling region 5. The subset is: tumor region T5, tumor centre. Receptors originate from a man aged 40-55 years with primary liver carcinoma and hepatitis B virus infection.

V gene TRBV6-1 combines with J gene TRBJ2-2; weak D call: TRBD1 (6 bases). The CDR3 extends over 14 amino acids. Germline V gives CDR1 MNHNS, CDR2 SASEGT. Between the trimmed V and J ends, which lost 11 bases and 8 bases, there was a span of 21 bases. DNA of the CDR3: TGTGCCGGCACCCGACAGGAGGCAACGGGGGAGCTGTTTTTT. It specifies CAGTRQEATGELFF.

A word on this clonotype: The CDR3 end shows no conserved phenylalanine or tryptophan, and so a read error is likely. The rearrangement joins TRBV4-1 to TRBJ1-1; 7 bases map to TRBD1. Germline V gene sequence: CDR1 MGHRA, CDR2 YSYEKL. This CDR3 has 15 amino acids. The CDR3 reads CTSSQLRGGGTEAFS. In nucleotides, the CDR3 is TGCACCAGCAGCCAACTCAGGGGGGGTGGCACTGAAGCTTTCTCT.

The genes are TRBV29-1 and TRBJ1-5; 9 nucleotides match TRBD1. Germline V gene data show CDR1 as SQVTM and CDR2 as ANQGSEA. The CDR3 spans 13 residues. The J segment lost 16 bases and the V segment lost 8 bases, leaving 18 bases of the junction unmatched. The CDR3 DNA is TGCAGCATTGTACAGGGGGCAAATCAGCACCATCATTTT. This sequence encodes CSIVQGANQHHHF.

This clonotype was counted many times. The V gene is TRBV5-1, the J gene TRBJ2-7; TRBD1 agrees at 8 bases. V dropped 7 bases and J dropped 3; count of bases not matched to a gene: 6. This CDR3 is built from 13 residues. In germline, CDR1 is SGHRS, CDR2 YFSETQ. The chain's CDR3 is CASSDREGYEQYF. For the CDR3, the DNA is TGCGCCAGCTCGGACAGGGAAGGCTACGAGCAGTACTTC.

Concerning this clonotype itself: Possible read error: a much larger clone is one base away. The CDR3 region has the DNA TGTGCCAGCAGTATCAGCGGGGACCGGAATGAGCAGTTCTTC. This encodes CASSISGDRNEQFF. This rearrangement joins TRBV25-1 to TRBJ2-1; 7 bases fit TRBD2. The V and J ends lost 5 bases and 7 bases, in that order; junction bases with no gene match: 8. Germline V CDR1 and CDR2: MGHDK, SYGVNS. The CDR3 runs to 14 residues. Full variable domain (outside the CDR3, taken from reference TRBV25-1 and TRBJ2-1): EADIYQTPRYLVIGTGKKITLECSQTMGHDKMYWYQQDPGMELHLIHYSYGVNSTEKGDLSSESTVSRIRTEHFPLTLESARPSHTSQYLCASSISGDRNEQFFGPGTRLTVL.

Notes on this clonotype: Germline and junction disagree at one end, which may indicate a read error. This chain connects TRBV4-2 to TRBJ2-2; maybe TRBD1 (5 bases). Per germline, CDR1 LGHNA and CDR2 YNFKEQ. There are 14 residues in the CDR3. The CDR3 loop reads CASNQDSGAGELFF. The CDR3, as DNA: TGTGCCAGCAACCAAGACAGTGGGGCCGGGGAGCTGTTTTTT.

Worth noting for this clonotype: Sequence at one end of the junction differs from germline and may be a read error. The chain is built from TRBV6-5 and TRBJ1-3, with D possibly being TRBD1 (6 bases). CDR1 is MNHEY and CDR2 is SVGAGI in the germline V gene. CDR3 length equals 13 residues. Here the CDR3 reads CAGRNRAGNIIYF. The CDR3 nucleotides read TGTGCCGGCAGAAACAGGGCTGGAAACATCATATATTTT.

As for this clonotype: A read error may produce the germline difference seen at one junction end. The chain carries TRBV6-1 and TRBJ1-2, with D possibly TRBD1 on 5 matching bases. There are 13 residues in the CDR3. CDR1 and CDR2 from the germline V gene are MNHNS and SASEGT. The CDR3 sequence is CASRGQGGYGYAF. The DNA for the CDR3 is TGTGCCAGCAGGGGTCAGGGAGGTTATGGCTACGCCTTC.

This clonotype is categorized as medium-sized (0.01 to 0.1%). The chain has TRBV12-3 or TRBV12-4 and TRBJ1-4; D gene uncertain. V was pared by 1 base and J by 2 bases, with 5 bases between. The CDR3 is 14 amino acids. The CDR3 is CASSLVQTNEKLFF. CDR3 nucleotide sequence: TGTGCCAGCAGTTTAGTGCAGACTAATGAAAAACTGTTTTTT.

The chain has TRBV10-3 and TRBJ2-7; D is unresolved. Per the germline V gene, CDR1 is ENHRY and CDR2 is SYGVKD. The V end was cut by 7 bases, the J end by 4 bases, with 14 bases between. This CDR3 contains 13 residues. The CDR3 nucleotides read TGTGCCATCATGAGGATAGAACCTTACGAGCAGTACTTC. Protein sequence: CAIMRIEPYEQYF.

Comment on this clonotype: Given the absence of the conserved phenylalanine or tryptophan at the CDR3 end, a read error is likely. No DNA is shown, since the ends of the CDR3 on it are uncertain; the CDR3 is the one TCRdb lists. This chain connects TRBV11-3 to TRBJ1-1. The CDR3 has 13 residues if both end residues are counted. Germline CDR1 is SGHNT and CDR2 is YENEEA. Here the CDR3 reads CASSSAGGTEAFI.

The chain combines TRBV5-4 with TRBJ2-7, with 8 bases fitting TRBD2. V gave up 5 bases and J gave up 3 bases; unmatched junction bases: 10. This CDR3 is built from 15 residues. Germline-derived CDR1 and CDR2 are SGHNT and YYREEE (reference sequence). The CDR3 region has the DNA TGTGCCAGCAGAACCTGGACTAGCAGAGACTACGAGCAGTACTTC. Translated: CASRTWTSRDYEQYF.